This entry is about one T cell receptor (beta chain). This record belongs to a study of Graves' ophthalmopathy and Graves' hyperthyroidism. The V and J ends lost 0 bases and 4 bases respectively, with 6 bases between them. Germline V gives CDR1 MNHEY, CDR2 SVGAGI. The CDR3 consists of 14 residues. The study amplified TCR beta CDR3 regions using RNA transcripts. The first-round RT-PCR employed HTBI primers together with the Qiagen OneStep RT-PCR kit. A multiplex PCR was then performed as the second round. A single record per CDR3 protein comes from TCRdb applying MiXCR to the multiplex PCR reads. This repertoire shows about 600,000 distinct CDR3 sequences, 39% found once; its top ten account for about 4.1%. Uncontrolled infections, other autoimmune diseases, pregnancy or lactation barred patients from enrollment.

The clonotype originates from an adult man with Graves' hyperthyroidism. The chain combines TRBV6-5 with TRBJ1-4; unclear D gene. Sequenced material: peripheral blood or thyroid tissue (not recorded which). In DNA, the CDR3 is TGTGCCAGCAGTTACTCGGGAGATAATGAAAAACTGTTTTTT. Its protein is CASSYSGDNEKLFF.